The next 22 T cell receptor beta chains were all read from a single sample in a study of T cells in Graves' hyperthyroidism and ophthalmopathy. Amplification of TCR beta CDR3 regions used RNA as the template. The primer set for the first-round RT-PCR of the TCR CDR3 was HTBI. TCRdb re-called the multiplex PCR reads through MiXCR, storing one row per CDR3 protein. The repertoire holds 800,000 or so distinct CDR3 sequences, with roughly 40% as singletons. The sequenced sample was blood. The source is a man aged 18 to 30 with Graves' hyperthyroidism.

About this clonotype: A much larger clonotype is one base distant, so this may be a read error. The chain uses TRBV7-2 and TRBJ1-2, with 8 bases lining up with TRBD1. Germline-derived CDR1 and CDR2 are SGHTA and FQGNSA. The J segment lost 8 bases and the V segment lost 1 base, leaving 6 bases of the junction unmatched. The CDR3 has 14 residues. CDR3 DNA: TGTGCCAGCAGCTTAGGGCCACAGGGGGGCGGCTACACCTTC. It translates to CASSLGPQGGGYTF.

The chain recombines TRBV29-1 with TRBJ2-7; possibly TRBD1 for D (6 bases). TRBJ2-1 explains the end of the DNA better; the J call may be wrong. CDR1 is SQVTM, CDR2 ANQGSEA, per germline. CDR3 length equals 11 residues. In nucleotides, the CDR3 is TGCAGCGTGATCCGACAGGCTGAGCAGTTCTTC. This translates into CSVIRQAEQFF.

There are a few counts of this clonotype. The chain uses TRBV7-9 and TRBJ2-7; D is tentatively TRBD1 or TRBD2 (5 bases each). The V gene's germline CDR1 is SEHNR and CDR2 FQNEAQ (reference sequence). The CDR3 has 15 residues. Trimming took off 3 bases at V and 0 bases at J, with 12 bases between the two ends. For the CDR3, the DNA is TGTGCCAGCAGCTTTGGATACGGGACCTCCTACGAGCAGTACTTC. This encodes CASSFGYGTSYEQYF.

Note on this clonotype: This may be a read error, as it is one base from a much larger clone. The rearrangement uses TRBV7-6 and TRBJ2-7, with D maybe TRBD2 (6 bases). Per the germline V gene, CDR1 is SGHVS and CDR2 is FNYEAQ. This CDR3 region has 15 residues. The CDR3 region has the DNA TGTGCCAGCAGCTTAGCGGCAGGGAGGTCCTACGAGCAGAACTTC. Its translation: CASSLAAGRSYEQNF. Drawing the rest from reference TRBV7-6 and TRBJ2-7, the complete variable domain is GAGVSQSPRYKVTKRGQDVALRCDPISGHVSLYWYRQALGQGPEFLTYFNYEAQQDKSGLPNDRFSAERPEGSISTLTIQRTEQRDSAMYRCASSLAAGRSYEQNFGPGTRLTVT.

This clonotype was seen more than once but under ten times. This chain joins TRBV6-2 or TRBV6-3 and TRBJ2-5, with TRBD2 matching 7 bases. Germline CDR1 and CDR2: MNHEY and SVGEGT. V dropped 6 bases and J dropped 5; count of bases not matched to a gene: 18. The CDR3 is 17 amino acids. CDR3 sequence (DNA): TGTGCCAGCAGCCCTTCGGAGGAAGCGGGATACGAGGAGACCCAGTACTTC. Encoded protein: CASSPSEEAGYEETQYF.

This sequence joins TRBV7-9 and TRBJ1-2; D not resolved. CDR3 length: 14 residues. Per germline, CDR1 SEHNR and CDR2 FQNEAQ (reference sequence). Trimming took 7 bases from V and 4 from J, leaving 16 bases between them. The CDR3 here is CASTGDPGPYGYTF. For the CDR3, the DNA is TGTGCCAGCACTGGGGATCCTGGTCCCTATGGCTACACCTTC.

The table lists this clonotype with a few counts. The CDR3 region is CASSMWGLDYGYTF. The DNA for the CDR3 is TGTGCCAGTAGTATGTGGGGATTGGACTATGGCTACACCTTC. The chain has TRBV19 and TRBJ1-2; D ambiguous. V lost 3 bases and J 3 bases, leaving 11 bases between the germline ends. The CDR3 is made up of 14 amino acids. Germline CDR1 reads LNHDA; CDR2 reads SQIVND (reference sequence).

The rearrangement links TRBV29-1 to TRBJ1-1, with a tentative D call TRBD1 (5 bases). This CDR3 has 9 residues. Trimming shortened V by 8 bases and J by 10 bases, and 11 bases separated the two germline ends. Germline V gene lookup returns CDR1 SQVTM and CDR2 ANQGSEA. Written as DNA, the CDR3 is TGCAGCTTGGGGGGACGAGCTTTCTTT. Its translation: CSLGGRAFF.

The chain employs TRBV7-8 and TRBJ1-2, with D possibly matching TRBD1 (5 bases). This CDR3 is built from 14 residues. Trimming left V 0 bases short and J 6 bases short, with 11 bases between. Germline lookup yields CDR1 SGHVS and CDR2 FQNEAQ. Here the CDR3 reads CASSLAAGKHGYTF. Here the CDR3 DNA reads TGTGCCAGCAGCTTAGCGGCAGGGAAACATGGCTACACCTTC.

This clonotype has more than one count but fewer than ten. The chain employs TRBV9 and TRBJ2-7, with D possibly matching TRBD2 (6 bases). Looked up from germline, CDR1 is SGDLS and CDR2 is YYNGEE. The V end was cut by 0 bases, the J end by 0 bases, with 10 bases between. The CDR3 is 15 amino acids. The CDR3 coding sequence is TGTGCCAGCAGCGTAGCGGGGGAGAGCTCCTACGAGCAGTACTTC. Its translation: CASSVAGESSYEQYF.

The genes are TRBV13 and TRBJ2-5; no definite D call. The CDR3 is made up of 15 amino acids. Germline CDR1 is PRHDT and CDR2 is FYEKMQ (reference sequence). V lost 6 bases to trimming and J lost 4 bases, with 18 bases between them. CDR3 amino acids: CASSFLARGRETQYF. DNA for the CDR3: TGTGCCAGCAGTTTTTTGGCTCGCGGACGAGAGACCCAGTACTTC.

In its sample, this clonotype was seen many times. CDR3 in DNA: TGTGCCAGCGCAGACGAAGAGACCCAGTACTTC. It encodes CASADEETQYF. This sequence joins TRBV2 and TRBJ2-5; D is uncertain. The CDR3 totals 11 residues. Germline V gene lookup returns CDR1 SNHLY and CDR2 FYNNEI. Trimming stripped 8 bases from V and 3 bases from J, with 7 bases between. The whole variable domain, filled in from reference TRBV2 and TRBJ2-5, reads EPEVTQTPSHQVTQMGQEVILRCVPISNHLYFYWYRQILGQKVEFLVSFYNNEISEKSEIFDDQFSVERPDGSNFTLKIRSTKLEDSAMYFCASADEETQYFGPGTRLLVL.

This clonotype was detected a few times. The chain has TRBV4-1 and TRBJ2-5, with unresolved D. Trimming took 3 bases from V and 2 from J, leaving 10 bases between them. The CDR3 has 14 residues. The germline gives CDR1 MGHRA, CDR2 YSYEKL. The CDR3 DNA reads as TGCGCCAGCAGCCAGACTGGCAAGCAAGAGACCCAGTACTTC. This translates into CASSQTGKQETQYF.

The CDR3 loop is CAISELVLREQYF. CDR3 bases: TGTGCCATCAGTGAGTTGGTCCTGCGGGAGCAGTACTTC. The V gene is TRBV10-3, the J gene TRBJ2-7; no clear D. This CDR3 has 13 amino acids. Germline V gene lookup returns CDR1 ENHRY and CDR2 SYGVKD. Deletions cut 1 base from V and 7 bases from J, with 11 bases between.

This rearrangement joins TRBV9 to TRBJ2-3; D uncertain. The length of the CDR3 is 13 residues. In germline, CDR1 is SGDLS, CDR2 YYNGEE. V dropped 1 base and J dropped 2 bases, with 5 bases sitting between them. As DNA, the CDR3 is TGTGCCAGCAGCGTACGAGACACAGATACGCAGTATTTT. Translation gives CASSVRDTDTQYF.

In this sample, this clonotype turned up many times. CDR3 in amino acids: CATSGDRVAGELFF. The CDR3 bases are TGTGCCACCAGTGGGGACAGGGTGGCCGGGGAGCTGTTTTTT. The chain employs TRBV24-1 and TRBJ2-2; 9 bases agree with TRBD1. V shed 5 bases, J shed 6 bases, and the junction held 3 bases outside the gene matches. The V gene's germline CDR1 is KGHDR and CDR2 SFDVKD. The CDR3 spans 14 residues.

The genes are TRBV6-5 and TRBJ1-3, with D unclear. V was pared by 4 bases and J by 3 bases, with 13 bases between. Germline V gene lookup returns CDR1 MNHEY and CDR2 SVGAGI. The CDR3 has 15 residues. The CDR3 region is CASSSPGRLGNTIYF. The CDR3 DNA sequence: TGTGCCAGCAGTTCGCCCGGACGTCTTGGAAACACCATATATTTT.

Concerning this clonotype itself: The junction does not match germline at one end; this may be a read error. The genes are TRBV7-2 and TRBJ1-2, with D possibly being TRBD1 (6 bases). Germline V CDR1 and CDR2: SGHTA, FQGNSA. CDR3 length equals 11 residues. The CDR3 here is CASSVSGGHSF. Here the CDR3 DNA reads TGTGCCAGCAGCGTAAGCGGGGGGCACTCCTTC.

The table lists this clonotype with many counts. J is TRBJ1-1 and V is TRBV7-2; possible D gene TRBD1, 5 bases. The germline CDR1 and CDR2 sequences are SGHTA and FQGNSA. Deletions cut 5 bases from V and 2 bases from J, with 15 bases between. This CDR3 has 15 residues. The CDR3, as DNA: TGTGCCAGCAGCCCGAGGGGTGCCCCAAACACTGAAGCTTTCTTT. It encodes CASSPRGAPNTEAFF.

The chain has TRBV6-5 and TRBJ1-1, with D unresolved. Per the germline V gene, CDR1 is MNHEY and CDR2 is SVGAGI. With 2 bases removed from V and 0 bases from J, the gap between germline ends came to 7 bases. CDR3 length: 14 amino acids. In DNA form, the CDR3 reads TGTGCCAGCAGTTACATCGGAGTGAACACTGAAGCTTTCTTT. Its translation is CASSYIGVNTEAFF.

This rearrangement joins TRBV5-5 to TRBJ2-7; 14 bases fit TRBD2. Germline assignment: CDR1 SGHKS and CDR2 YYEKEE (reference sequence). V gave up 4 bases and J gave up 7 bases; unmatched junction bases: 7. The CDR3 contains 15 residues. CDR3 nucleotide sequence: TGTGCCAGCAGCCTCGGGACTAGCGGGAGAGAGGAGCAGTACTTC. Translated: CASSLGTSGREEQYF.

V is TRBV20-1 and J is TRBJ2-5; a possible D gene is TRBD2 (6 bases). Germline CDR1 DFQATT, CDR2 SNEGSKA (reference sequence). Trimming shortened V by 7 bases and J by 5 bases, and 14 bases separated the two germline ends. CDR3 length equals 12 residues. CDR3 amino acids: CSGSGRRETQYF. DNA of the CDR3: TGCAGTGGATCCGGGAGAAGGGAGACCCAGTACTTC.